The clone carrying this TCR beta chain occurred a few times. What it binds is not known. The method was immunoSEQ multiplex PCR; TCRdb's version includes in-frame clones alone and lacks a portion of them. In the table there are 12,000 to 15,000 clones, approximately 70% of which are singletons. The record originates from a study of chemoradiotherapy in HPV16-positive cancers. Study results and caveats: HPV-responsive T-cell expansion during chemoradiotherapy was linked to improved recurrence-free survival in HPV16-positive patients. Functional assays defining HPV-specific T cells used only a couple of HPV16-positive patients.

V dropped 3 bases and J dropped 9 bases, with 18 bases sitting between them. Germline CDR1 SEHNR, CDR2 FQNEAQ (reference sequence). This CDR3 contains 15 residues. This chain uses TRBV7-9 with TRBJ2-1; D call uncertain. This material was collected from a patient who underwent chemoradiotherapy. The TCR comes from a human donor with HPV-associated anogenital cancer. Here the CDR3 reads CASSLARTRRTEQFF. In nucleotides, the CDR3 is TGTGCCAGCAGCTTGGCCAGGACCCGTCGCACTGAGCAGTTCTTC.